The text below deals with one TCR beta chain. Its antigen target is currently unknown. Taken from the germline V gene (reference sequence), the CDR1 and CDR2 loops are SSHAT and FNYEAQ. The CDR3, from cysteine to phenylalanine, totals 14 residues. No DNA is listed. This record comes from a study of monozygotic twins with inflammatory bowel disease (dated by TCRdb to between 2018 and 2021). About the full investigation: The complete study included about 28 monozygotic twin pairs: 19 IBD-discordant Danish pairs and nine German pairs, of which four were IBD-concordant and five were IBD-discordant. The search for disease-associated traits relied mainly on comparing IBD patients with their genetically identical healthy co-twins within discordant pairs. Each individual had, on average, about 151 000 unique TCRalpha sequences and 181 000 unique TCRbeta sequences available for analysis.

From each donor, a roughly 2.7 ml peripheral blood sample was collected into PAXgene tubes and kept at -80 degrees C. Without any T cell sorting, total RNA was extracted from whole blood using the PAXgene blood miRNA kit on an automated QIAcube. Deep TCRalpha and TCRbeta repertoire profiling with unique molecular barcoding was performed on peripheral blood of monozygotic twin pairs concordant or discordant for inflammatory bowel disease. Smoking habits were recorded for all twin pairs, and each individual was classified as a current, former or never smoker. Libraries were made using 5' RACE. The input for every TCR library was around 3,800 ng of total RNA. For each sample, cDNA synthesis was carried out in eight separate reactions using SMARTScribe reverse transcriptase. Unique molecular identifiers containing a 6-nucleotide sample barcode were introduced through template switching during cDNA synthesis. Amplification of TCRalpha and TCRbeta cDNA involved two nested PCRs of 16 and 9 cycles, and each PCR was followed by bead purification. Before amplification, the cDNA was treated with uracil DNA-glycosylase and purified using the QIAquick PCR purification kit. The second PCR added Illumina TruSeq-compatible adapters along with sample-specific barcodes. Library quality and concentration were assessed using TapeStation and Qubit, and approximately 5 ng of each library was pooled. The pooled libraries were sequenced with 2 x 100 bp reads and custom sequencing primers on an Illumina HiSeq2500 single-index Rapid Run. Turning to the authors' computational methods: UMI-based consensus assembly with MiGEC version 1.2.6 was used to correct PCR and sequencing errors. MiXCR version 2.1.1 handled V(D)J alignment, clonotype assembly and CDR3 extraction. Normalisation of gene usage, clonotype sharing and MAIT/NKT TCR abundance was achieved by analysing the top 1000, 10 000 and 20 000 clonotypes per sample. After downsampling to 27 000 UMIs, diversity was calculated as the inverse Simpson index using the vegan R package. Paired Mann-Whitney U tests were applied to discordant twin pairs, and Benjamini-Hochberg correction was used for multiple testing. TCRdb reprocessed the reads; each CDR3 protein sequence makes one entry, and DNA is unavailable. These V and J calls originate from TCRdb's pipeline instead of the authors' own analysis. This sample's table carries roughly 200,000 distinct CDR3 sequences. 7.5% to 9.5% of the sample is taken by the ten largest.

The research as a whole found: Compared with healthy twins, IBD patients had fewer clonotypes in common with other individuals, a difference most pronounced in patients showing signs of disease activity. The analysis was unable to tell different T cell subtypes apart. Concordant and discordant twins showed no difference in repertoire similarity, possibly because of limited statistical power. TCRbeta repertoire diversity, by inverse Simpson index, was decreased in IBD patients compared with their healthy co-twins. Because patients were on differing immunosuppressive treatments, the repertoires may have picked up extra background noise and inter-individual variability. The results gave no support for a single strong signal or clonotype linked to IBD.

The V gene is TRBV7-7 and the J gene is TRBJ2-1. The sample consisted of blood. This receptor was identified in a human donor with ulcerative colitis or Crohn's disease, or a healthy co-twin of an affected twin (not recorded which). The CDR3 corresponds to CASSPAARPNEQSF.